Listed here are 13 T cell receptor beta chains from one sample, sequenced in a study of blood T cell repertoires in COVID-19. The protocol was immunoSEQ multiplex PCR, while the TCRdb copy is restricted to in-frame clones and leaves out a portion. Of 200,000 or so clones in the sample, approximately 90% were seen once. The material sequenced was PBMCs or T cells enriched from blood (not recorded which). These TCRs come from a woman in her 40s with acute COVID-19.

The chain couples TRBV7-2 to TRBJ1-6; no reliable D call. Germline CDR1 SGHTA, CDR2 FQGNSA. The CDR3 sequence is 16 residues long. The V end lost 5 bases, the J end lost 7 bases, and 18 bases lay between the germline ends. CDR3 amino acids: CASSPGTRNFNSPLHF. CDR3 DNA sequence: TGTGCCAGCAGCCCAGGTACCAGGAATTTCAATTCACCCCTCCACTTT.

The count of this clone is one. The V and J genes are TRBV25-1 and TRBJ1-1, with no clear D. The CDR3 length is 10 residues. Germline values: CDR1 MGHDK, CDR2 SYGVNS. V dropped 7 bases and J dropped 8 bases, with 8 bases sitting between them. This CDR3 is CASIGSEAFF. CDR3 coding DNA: TGTGCCAGCATCGGGTCCGAAGCTTTCTTT. Variable domain in full (rest from reference TRBV25-1 and TRBJ1-1): EADIYQTPRYLVIGTGKKITLECSQTMGHDKMYWYQQDPGMELHLIHYSYGVNSTEKGDLSSESTVSRIRTEHFPLTLESARPSHTSQYLCASIGSEAFFGQGTRLTVV.

The chain uses TRBV24-1 and TRBJ1-5; D is ambiguous. The germline CDR1 and CDR2 sequences are KGHDR and SFDVKD. The V end lost 3 bases, the J end lost 1 base, and 9 bases lay between the germline ends. This CDR3 contains 15 residues. CDR3 protein: CATSDRGLSNQPQHF. The CDR3 nucleotides are TGTGCCACCAGTGATCGGGGTCTGAGCAATCAGCCCCAGCATTTT.

The rearrangement joins TRBV11-2 to TRBJ2-3; TRBD2 agrees at 7 bases. Trimming took 3 bases from V and 0 from J; bases not matched to a gene: 6. The germline V gene encodes CDR1 SGHAT and CDR2 FQNNGV. The CDR3 is 16 residues long. CDR3 amino acids: CASSLGAGLSTDTQYF. The CDR3 DNA reads TGTGCCAGCAGCTTGGGAGCGGGGCTTAGCACAGATACGCAGTATTTT.

The chain recombines TRBV5-1 with TRBJ2-5; D may be TRBD1 (5 bases). The ends were cut back, 6 bases at V and 3 bases at J, with 6 bases in the middle. Germline CDR1 reads SGHRS; CDR2 reads YFSETQ. The CDR3 runs 11 residues. CDR3 coding DNA: TGCGCCAGCATAGGGGAAGAGACCCAGTACTTC. It specifies CASIGEETQYF. Full variable domain (remainder filled in from reference TRBV5-1 and TRBJ2-5): KAGVTQTPRYLIKTRGQQVTLSCSPISGHRSVSWYQQTPGQGLQFLFEYFSETQRNKGNFPGRFSGRQFSNSRSEMNVSTLELGDSALYLCASIGEETQYFGPGTRLLVL.

As to this clone: The sample has other DNA sequences that encode this CDR3 too. The J gene is TRBJ1-5, the V gene TRBV27; TRBD1 agrees at 9 bases. The CDR3 is 14 amino acids. Germline V CDR1 and CDR2: MNHEY, SMNVEV (reference sequence). With V trimmed by 5 bases and J by 4 bases, 3 bases remained unmatched. The DNA of the CDR3 is TGTGCCAGCAGTCCGGGGACAGGGAATCAGCCCCAGCATTTT. Translating gives CASSPGTGNQPQHF.

In this sample, this clone turned up once. The rearrangement joins TRBV11-2 to TRBJ1-1; D call uncertain. The V and J ends lost 1 base and 1 base respectively, with 13 bases between them. The CDR3 extends over 16 amino acids. Per the germline V gene, CDR1 is SGHAT and CDR2 is FQNNGV. The CDR3 bases are TGTGCCAGCAGCTTAGGGGTAGGGAGAAAGAACACTGAAGCTTTCTTT. Translating gives CASSLGVGRKNTEAFF.

This sequence joins TRBV5-1 and TRBJ1-3, with 7 positions matching TRBD1. The V segment lost 5 bases and the J segment 0 bases; nucleotides outside the gene matches: 5. The germline V gene encodes CDR1 SGHRS and CDR2 YFSETQ. The CDR3 extends over 15 amino acids. In nucleotides, the CDR3 is TGCGCCAGCAGTACAGGGGATCGCTCTGGAAACACCATATATTTT. Its translation is CASSTGDRSGNTIYF.

The chain joins TRBV12-3 or TRBV12-4 to TRBJ2-7, with TRBD2 matching over 7 bases. The J segment lost 3 bases and the V segment lost 5 bases, leaving 4 bases of the junction unmatched. This CDR3 has 13 residues. CDR3 amino acids: CASSPPGGYEQYV. The CDR3 region has the DNA TGTGCCAGCAGTCCGCCGGGGGGCTACGAGCAGTACGTC.

The chain links TRBV29-1 to TRBJ1-6, with 8 nucleotides matching TRBD1. CDR3 length: 14 residues. The germline CDR1 and CDR2 sequences are SQVTM and ANQGSEA. J was trimmed by 6 bases and V by 7 bases; bases with no gene match: 8. The chain's CDR3 is CSASTGESNSPLHF. The DNA of the CDR3 is TGCAGCGCTTCGACAGGGGAGTCTAATTCACCCCTCCACTTT.

The chain links TRBV4-1 to TRBJ2-5; D unclear. Trimming stripped 4 bases from V and 5 bases from J, with 14 bases between. Germline CDR1 and CDR2: MGHRA and YSYEKL. This CDR3 has 14 residues. The CDR3 DNA is TGCGCCAGCAGCCTACCTGGATCCGGGGAGACCCAGTACTTC. This translates into CASSLPGSGETQYF.

The J gene is TRBJ1-1, the V gene TRBV6-5, with D uncertain. The length of the CDR3 is 13 residues. Trimming removed 6 bases from V and 1 base from J, with 9 bases in between. CDR1 and CDR2 from the germline V gene are MNHEY and SVGAGI. The CDR3 DNA reads TGTGCCAGCAGCCGTTCGGGGAACACTGAAGCTTTCTTT. Its translation: CASSRSGNTEAFF.

The chain joins TRBV11-1 to TRBJ2-6, with a possible D match to TRBD1 (5 bases). V was trimmed by 5 bases and J by 2 bases, leaving 13 bases between them. The length of the CDR3 is 16 residues. Germline V CDR1 and CDR2: SGHAT, FQDESV (reference sequence). As DNA, the CDR3 is TGTGCCAGCAGCCAGGGAAAGGGCCCTGGGGCCAACGTCCTGACTTTC. It encodes CASSQGKGPGANVLTF.